The present T cell receptor beta chain was sequenced within a study of cytomegalovirus exposure and HLA in healthy donors. General study findings and limits: It was shown in a later analysis that HLA-associated TCR beta chains were more clonally expanded than other, equally common chains. The productive fraction for most TCR beta V segments was about 87% or about 30% in an earlier analysis.

The PCR contained 60 Vbeta and 13 Jbeta primers. The protocol was immunoSEQ multiplex PCR, while the TCRdb copy is restricted to in-frame clones and leaves out a portion. The sample records around 130,000 clones, more than 80% being singletons. With respect to this clone: The antigen remains unidentified.

V shed 3 bases, J shed 3 bases, and the junction held 17 bases outside the gene matches. The CDR3 has 21 residues. Germline CDR1 LNHDA, CDR2 SQIVND (reference sequence). Sequencing was done on a sample of PBMCs. This receptor was obtained from a woman between 35 and 50 years old in good health and CMV-seropositive. The J gene is TRBJ2-1, the V gene TRBV19; TRBD2 aligns across 13 bases. DNA for the CDR3: TGTGCCAGTAGTATCCCTCTAATACTAGCGGGAGGGCCGCGTGGCTACAATGAGCAGTTCTTC. Amino acids: CASSIPLILAGGPRGYNEQFF.